The count of the clone carrying this T cell receptor (beta chain) is one. This sample is drawn from a study of blood T cell repertoires in COVID-19. For the study at large: Collection of acute and convalescent COVID-19 samples took place in the United States, Italy and Spain. Sources were T cells, B-cell-depleted T cells, or PBMCs; the material itself was cDNA or gDNA.

Original analysis: Quantification of nucleated cells was approximated via reference gene primer amplification. Libraries were prepared by immunoSEQ multiplex PCR; TCRdb keeps only in-frame clonotypes and omits some of them. V, J and clone size were drawn from that table, and D and trimming were deduced from the DNA. The data contain hundreds of thousands of clones, around 90% of them singletons. Sequenced: peripheral blood. This clonotype was sampled from a woman aged 45-60 years who had recovered from COVID-19.

The CDR3 nucleotides read TGTGCCAGTAGTATTCGGCGGACCCTAGGGGATGGCTACACCTTC. Translating it yields CASSIRRTLGDGYTF. The chain recombines TRBV19 with TRBJ1-2; weak D call: TRBD1 (5 bases). V was pared by 3 bases and J by 6 bases, with 17 bases between. Germline CDR1 reads LNHDA; CDR2 reads SQIVND (reference sequence). This CDR3 contains 15 residues.